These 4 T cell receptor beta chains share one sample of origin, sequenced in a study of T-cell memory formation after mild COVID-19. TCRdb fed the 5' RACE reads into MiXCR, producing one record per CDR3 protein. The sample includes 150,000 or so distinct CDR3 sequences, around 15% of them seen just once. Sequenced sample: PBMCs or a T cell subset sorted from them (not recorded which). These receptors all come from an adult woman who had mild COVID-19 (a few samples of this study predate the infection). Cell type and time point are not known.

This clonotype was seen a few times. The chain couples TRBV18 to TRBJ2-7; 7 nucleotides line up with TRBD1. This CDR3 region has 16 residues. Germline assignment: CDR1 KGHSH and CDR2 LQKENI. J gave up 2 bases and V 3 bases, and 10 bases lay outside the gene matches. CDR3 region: CASSPRGGTVTYEQYF. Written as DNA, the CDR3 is TGTGCCAGCTCACCCCGCGGTGGGACAGTAACCTACGAGCAGTACTTC. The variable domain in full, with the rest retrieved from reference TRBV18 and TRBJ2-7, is NAGVMQNPRHLVRRRGQEARLRCSPMKGHSHVYWYRQLPEEGLKFMVYLQKENIIDESGMPKERFSAEFPKEGPSILRIQQVVRGDSAAYFCASSPRGGTVTYEQYFGPGTRLTVT.

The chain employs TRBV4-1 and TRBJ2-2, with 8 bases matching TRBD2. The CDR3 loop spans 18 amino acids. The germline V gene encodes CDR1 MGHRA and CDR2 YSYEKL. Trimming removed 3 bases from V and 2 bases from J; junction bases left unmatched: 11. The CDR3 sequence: CASSHSGGLAGNTGELFF. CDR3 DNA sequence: TGCGCCAGCAGCCACTCTGGAGGTCTAGCGGGTAACACCGGGGAGCTGTTTTTT.

The CDR3 DNA follows: TGTGCCAGCAGTCAAAGGGGTAGCGCTGAAGCTTTCTTT. Amino acid sequence: CASSQRGSAEAFF. The genes are TRBV12-3 or TRBV12-4 and TRBJ1-1; the D gene is possibly TRBD1 (5 bases). CDR3 length: 13 amino acids. V was clipped by 5 bases and J by 6 bases, with 13 bases between them.

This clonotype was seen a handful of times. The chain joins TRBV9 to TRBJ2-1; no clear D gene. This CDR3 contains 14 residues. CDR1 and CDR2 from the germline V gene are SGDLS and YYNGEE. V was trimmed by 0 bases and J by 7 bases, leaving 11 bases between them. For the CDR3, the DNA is TGTGCCAGCAGCGTAGCTAGAACAGCTAATGAGCAGTTCTTC. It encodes CASSVARTANEQFF.